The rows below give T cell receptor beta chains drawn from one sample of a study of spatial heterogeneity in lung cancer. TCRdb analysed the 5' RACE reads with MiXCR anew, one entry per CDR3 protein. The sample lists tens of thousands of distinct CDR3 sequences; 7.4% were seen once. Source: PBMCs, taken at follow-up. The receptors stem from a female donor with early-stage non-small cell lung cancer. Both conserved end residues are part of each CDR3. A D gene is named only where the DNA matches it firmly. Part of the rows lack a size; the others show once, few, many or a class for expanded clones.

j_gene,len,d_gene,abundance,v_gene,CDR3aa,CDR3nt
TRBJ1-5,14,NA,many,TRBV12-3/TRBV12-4,CASSSPVSNQPQHF,TGTGCCAGCAGTTCCCCAGTTAGCAATCAGCCCCAGCATTTT
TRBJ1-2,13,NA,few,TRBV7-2,CASSATGNYGYTF,TGTGCCAGCAGCGCAACAGGGAACTATGGCTACACCTTC
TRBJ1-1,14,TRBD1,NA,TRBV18,CASSPITGGTEAFF,TGTGCCAGCTCACCTATTACAGGGGGCACTGAAGCTTTCTTT
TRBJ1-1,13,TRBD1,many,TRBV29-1,CSAHRQGNTEAFF,TGCAGCGCCCACCGACAGGGGAACACTGAAGCTTTCTTT
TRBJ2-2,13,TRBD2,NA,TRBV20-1,CRGLAANTGELFF,TGCAGGGGGCTAGCGGCGAACACCGGGGAGCTGTTTTTT
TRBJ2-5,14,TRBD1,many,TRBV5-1,CASSLAGGAETQYF,TGCGCCAGCAGCTTGGCAGGGGGTGCGGAGACCCAGTACTTC
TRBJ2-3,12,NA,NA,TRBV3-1,CASSQSAQAQYF,TGTGCCAGCAGCCAATCGGCACAAGCGCAGTATTTT
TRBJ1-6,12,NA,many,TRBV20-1,CSAQIPSSPLHF,TGCAGTGCCCAAATACCCTCTTCACCCCTCCACTTT
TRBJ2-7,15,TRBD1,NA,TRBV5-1,CASSLVDRVVYEQYF,TGCGCCAGCAGCTTGGTGGACAGGGTAGTCTACGAGCAGTACTTC
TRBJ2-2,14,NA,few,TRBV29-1,CSVESRFGTGELFF,TGCAGCGTTGAGAGCCGTTTCGGGACCGGGGAGCTGTTTTTT
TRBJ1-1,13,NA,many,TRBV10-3,CAIKVDRNTEAFF,TGTGCCATCAAGGTTGACAGGAACACTGAAGCTTTCTTT
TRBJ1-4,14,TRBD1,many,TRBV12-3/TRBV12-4,CASTPGQGYEKLFF,TGTGCCAGCACCCCGGGACAGGGGTATGAAAAACTGTTTTTT